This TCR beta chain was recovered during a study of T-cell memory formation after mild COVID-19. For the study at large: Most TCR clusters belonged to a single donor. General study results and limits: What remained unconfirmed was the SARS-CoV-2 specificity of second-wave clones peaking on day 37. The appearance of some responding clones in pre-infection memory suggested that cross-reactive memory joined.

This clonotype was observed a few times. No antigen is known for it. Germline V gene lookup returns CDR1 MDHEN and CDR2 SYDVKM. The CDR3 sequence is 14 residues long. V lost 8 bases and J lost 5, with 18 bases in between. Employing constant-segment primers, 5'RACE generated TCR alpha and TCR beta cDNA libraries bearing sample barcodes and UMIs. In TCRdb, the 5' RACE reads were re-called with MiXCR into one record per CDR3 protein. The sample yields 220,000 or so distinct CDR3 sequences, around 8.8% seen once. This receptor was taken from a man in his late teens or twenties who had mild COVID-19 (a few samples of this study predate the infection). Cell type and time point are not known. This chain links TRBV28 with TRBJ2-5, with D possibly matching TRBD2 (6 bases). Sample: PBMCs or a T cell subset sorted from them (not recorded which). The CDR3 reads CASALYSGRETQYF. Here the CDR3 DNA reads TGTGCCAGCGCCCTCTATAGCGGAAGGGAGACCCAGTACTTC.